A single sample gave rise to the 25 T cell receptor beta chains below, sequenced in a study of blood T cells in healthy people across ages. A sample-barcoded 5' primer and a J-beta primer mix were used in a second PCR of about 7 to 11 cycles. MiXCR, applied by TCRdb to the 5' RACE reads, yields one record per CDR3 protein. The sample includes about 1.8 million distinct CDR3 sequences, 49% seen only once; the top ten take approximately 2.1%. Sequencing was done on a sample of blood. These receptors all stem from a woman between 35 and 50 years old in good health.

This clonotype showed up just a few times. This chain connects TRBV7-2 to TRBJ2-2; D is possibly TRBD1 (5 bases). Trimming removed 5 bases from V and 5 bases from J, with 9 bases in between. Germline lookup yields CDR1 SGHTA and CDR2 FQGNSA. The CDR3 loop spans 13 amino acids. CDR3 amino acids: CASSGYRTGELFF. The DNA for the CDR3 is TGTGCCAGCAGCGGATACAGGACCGGGGAGCTGTTTTTT.

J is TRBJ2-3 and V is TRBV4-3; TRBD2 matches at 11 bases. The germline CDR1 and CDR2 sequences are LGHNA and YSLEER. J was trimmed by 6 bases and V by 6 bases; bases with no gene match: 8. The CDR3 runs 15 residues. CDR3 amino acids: CASSSGGVGLDTQYF. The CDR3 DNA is TGCGCCAGCAGTAGCGGGGGGGTAGGTTTGGATACGCAGTATTTT.

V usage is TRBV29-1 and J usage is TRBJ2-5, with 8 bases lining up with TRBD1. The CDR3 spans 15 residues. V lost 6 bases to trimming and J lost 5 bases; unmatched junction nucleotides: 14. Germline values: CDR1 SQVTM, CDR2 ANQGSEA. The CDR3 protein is CSVSIGQGRSETQYF. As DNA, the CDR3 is TGCAGCGTATCCATAGGACAGGGTCGGTCGGAGACCCAGTACTTC.

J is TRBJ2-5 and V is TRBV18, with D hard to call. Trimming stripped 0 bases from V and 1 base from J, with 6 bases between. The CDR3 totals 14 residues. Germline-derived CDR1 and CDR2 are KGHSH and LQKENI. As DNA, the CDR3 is TGTGCCAGCTCACCACCGATCCCCCAAGAGACCCAGTACTTC. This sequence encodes CASSPPIPQETQYF. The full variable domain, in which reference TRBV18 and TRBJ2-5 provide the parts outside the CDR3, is NAGVMQNPRHLVRRRGQEARLRCSPMKGHSHVYWYRQLPEEGLKFMVYLQKENIIDESGMPKERFSAEFPKEGPSILRIQQVVRGDSAAYFCASSPPIPQETQYFGPGTRLLVL.

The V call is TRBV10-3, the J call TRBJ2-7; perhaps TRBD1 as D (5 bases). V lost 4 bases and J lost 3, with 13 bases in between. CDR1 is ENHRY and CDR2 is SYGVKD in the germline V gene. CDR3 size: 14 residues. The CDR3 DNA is TGTGCCATCAGTGTGGCGTGGACAAACTACGAGCAGTACTTC. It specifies CAISVAWTNYEQYF.

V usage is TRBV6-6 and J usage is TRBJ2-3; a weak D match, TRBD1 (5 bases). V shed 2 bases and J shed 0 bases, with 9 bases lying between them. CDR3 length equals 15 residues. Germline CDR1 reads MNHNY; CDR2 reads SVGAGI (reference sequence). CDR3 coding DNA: TGTGCCAGCAGTTACGGGGCATACAGCACAGATACGCAGTATTTT. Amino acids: CASSYGAYSTDTQYF.

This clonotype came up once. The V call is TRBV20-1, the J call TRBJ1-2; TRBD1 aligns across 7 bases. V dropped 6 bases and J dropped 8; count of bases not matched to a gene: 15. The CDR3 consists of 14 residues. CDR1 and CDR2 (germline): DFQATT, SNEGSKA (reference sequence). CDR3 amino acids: CSALRQTGESGYTF. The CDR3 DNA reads TGCAGTGCCTTACGTCAAACAGGGGAATCGGGCTACACCTTC.

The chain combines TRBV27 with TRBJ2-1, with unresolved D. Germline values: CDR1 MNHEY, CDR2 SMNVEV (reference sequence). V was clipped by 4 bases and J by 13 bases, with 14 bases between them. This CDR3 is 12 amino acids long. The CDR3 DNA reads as TGTGCCAGCAGTTACGGACGTCAGGCACAGTTCTTC. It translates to CASSYGRQAQFF.

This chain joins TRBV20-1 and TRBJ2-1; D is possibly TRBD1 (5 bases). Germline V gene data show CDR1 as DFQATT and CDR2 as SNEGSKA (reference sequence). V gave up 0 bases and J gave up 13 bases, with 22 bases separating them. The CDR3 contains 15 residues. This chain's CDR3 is CSARDPPGSGETQFF. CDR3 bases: TGCAGTGCTAGAGATCCGCCAGGGTCCGGAGAGACCCAGTTCTTC.

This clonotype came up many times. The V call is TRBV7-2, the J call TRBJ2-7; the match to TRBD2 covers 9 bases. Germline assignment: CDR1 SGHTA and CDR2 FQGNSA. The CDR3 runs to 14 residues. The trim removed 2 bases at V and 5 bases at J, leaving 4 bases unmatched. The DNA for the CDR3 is TGTGCCAGCAGCTTACTGGGCGGGGGGGACGAGCAGTACTTC. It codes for CASSLLGGGDEQYF. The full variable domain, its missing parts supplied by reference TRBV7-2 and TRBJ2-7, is GAGVSQSPSNKVTEKGKDVELRCDPISGHTALYWYRQSLGQGLEFLIYFQGNSAPDKSGLPSDRFSAERTGGSVSTLTIQRTQQEDSAVYLCASSLLGGGDEQYFGPGTRLTVT.

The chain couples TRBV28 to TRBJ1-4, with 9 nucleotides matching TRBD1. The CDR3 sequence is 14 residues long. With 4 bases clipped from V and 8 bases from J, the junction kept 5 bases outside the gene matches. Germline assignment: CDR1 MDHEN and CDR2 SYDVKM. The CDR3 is CASSSGQGMEKLFF. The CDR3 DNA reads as TGTGCCAGCAGTTCCGGACAGGGGATGGAAAAACTGTTTTTT.

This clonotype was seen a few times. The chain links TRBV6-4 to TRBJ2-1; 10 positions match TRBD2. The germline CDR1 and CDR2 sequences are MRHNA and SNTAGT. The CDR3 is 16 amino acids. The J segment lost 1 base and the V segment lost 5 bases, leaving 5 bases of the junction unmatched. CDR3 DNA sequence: TGTGCCAGCAGTAATCGACTAGCGGGTTCCTACAATGAGCAGTTCTTC. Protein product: CASSNRLAGSYNEQFF.

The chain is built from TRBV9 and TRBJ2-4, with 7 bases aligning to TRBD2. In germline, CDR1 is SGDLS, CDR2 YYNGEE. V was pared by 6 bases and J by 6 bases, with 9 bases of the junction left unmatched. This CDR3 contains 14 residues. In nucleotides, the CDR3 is TGTGCCAGCACGACTAGCAACGGAGGAAACATTCAGTACTTC. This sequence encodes CASTTSNGGNIQYF.

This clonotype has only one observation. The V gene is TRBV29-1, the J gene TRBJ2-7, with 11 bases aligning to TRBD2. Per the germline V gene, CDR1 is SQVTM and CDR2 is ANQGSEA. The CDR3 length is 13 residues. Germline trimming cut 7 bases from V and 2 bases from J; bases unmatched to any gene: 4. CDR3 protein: CSAVAGGPYEQYF. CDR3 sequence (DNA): TGCAGCGCAGTAGCGGGGGGGCCCTACGAGCAGTACTTC.

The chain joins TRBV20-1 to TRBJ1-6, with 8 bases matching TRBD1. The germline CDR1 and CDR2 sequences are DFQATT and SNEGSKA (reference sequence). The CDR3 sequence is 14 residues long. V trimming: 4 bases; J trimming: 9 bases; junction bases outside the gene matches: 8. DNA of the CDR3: TGCAGTGCTAACCGCGGCAGGGGGCTTTCACCCCTCCACTTT. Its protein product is CSANRGRGLSPLHF.

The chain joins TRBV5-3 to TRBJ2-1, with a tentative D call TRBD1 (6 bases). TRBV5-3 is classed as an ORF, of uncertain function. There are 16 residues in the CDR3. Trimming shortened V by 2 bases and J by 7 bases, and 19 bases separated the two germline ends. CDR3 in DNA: TGTGCCAGAAGCTTCGTAGCTGGGCGCAGGGGTAATGAGCAGTTCTTC. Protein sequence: CARSFVAGRRGNEQFF.

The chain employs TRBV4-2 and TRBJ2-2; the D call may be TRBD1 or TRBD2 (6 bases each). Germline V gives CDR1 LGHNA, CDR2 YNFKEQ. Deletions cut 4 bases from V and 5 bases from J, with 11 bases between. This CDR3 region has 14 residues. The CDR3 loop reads CASSPRRGTGELFF. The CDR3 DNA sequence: TGTGCCAGCAGCCCACGGAGGGGGACCGGGGAGCTGTTTTTT.

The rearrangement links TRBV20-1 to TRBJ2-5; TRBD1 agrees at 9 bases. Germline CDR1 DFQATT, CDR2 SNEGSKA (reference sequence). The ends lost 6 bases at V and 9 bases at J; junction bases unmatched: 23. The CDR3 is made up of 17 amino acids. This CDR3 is CSATTGGAFGGSQAQYF. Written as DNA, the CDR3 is TGCAGTGCAACCACAGGGGGCGCTTTCGGTGGTAGCCAAGCCCAGTACTTC.

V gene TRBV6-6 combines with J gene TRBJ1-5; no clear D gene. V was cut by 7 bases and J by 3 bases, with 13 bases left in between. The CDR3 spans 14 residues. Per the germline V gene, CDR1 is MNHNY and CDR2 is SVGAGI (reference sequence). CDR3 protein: CASTYGRLNQPQHF. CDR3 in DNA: TGTGCCAGCACCTACGGGCGTCTCAATCAGCCCCAGCATTTT.

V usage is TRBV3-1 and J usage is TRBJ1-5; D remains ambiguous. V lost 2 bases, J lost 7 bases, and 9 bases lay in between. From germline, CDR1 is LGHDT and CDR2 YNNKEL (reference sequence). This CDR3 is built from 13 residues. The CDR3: CASSQFHGQPQHF. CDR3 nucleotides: TGTGCCAGCAGCCAATTTCACGGGCAGCCCCAGCATTTT.

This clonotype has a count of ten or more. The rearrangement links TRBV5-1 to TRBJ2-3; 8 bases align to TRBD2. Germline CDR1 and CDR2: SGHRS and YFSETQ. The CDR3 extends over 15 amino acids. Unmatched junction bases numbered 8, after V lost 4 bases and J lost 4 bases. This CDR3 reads CASSPGTSIPDTQYF. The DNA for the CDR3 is TGCGCCAGCAGCCCCGGGACTAGTATCCCAGATACGCAGTATTTT.

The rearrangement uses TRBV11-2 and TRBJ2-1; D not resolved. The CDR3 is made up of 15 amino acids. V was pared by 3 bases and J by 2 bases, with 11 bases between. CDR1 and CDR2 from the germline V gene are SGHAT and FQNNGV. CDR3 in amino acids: CASSFRKSTYNEQFF. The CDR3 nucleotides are TGTGCCAGCAGCTTCCGAAAATCGACCTACAATGAGCAGTTCTTC.

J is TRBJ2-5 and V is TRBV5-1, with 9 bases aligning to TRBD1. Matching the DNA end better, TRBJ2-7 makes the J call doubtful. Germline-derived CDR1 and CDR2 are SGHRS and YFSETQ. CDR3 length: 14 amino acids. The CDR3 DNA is TGCGCCAGCAGCTTCGGGACAGGGTTAGACGAGCAGTACTTC. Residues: CASSFGTGLDEQYF.

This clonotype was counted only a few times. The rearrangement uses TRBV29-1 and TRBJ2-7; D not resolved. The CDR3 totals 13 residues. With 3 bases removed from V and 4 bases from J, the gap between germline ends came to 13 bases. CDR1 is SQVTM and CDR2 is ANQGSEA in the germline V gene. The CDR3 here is CSVEGKGRYEQYF. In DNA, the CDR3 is TGCAGCGTTGAGGGTAAGGGAAGGTACGAGCAGTACTTC.

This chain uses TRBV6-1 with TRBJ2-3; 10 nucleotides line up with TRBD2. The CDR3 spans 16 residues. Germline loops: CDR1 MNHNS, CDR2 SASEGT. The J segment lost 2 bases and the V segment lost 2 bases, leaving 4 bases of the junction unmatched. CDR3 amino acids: CASSEQAGGITDTQYF. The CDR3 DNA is TGTGCCAGCAGTGAACAAGCGGGGGGGATCACAGATACGCAGTATTTT.